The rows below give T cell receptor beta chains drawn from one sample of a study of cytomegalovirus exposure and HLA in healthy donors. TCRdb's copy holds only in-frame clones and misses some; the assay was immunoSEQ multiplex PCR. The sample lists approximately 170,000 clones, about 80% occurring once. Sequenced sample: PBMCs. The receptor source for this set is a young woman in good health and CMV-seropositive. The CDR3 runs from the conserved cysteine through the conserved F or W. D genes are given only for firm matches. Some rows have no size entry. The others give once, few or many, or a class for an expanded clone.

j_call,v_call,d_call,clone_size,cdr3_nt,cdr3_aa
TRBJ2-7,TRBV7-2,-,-,TGTGCCAGCAGCTCCCACGATGGCACCGAGCAGTACTTC,CASSSHDGTEQYF
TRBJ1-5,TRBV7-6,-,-,TGTGCCAGCAGCTTAGGGGGCAGGCATCAGCCCCAGCATTTT,CASSLGGRHQPQHF
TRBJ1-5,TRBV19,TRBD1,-,TGTGCCAGTAGTATCTTGGGACAGGGGAATCAGCCCCAGCATTTT,CASSILGQGNQPQHF
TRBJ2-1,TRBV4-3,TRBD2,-,TGCGCCAGCAGCCAAGGAGCGAGCGGGGGAGCTAGTTACAATGAGCAGTTCTTC,CASSQGASGGASYNEQFF
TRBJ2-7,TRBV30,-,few,TGTGCCTGGAGTGTGACAGACAACGAGCAGTACTTC,CAWSVTDNEQYF
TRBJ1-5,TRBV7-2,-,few,TGTGCCAGCAGCTTGTCTTTGGGCGCTAATCAGCCCCAGCATTTT,CASSLSLGANQPQHF
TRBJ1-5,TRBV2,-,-,TGTGCCAGCAGCTCGGACACCTATAGCAATCAGCCCCAGCATTTT,CASSSDTYSNQPQHF
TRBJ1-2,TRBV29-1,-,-,TGCAGCGTTGAATCAGGTGGCGGGAGCCCCTATGGCTACACCTTC,CSVESGGGSPYGYTF
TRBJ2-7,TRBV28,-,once,TGTGCCAGCAGCCTGACTAGCTCCTACGAGCAGTACTTC,CASSLTSSYEQYF
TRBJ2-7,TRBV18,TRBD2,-,TGTGCCAGCTCACCACGGCGGGAGTACGAGCAGTACTTC,CASSPRREYEQYF
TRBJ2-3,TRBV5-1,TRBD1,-,TGCGCCAGCAGCTTGACAGGGGATAATGTATATACGCAGTATTTT,CASSLTGDNVYTQYF
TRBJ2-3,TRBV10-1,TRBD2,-,TGCGCCAGCAGTGGGACTAGCGGGAGCACAGATACGCAGTATTTT,CASSGTSGSTDTQYF
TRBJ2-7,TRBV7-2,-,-,TGTGCCAGCACTCATGGAGGTTCAAGCTCCTACGAGCAGTACTTC,CASTHGGSSSYEQYF
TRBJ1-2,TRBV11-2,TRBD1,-,TGTGCCAGCAGCTTAGCCCCAGGGGGCTATGGCTACACCTTC,CASSLAPGGYGYTF
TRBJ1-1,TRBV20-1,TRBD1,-,TGCAGTGCTAGAGAAGGGGGCCGAGCTTTCTTT,CSAREGGRAFF
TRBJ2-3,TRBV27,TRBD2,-,TGTGCCAGCACCCTCGCCCAACTAGCGGGGGACACAGATACGCAGTATTTT,CASTLAQLAGDTDTQYF
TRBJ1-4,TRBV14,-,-,TGTGCCAGCAGCCAAGATCTAGGATGGAAACTGTTTTTT,CASSQDLGWKLFF
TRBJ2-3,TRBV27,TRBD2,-,TGTGCCACCTGGACTAGCGGGAGGGCCGGGACAGATACGCAGTATTTT,CATWTSGRAGTDTQYF
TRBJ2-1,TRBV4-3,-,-,TGCGCCAGCAGCCAAGATGAACTTTACAATGAGCAGTTCTTC,CASSQDELYNEQFF
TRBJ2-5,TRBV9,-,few,TGTGCCAGCGGTGCGGGATCGACACAAGAGACCCAGTACTTC,CASGAGSTQETQYF
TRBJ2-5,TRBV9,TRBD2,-,TGTGCCAGCAGCGTAGGTGGGACTAGCGCGGAGACCCAGTACTTC,CASSVGGTSAETQYF
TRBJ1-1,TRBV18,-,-,TGTGCCAGCTCACCGAACAGACAAAGCACTGAAGCTTTCTTT,CASSPNRQSTEAFF
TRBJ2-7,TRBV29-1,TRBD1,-,TGCAGCGCGGGGGACAGGGTATACGAGCAGTACTTC,CSAGDRVYEQYF
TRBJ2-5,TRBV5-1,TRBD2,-,TGCGCCAGCAGCTTGGGGACTAGCCGATGGGAGACCCAGTACTTC,CASSLGTSRWETQYF
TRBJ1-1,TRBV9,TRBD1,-,TGTGCCAGCAGCGAGGGGACAGGGGGCCCGAGGGCTGAAGCTTTCTTT,CASSEGTGGPRAEAFF
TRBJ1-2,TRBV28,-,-,TGTGCCAGCAGTTTGCGGTTATATGGCCACACCTTC,CASSLRLYGHTF
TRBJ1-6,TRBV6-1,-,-,TGTGCCAGCACGGGGGAGGGTTCATATTCACCCCTCCACTTT,CASTGEGSYSPLHF
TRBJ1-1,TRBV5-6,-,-,TGTGCCAGCAGGGGGGGAGGGGGGATCGGCACTGAAGCTTTCTTT,CASRGGGGIGTEAFF
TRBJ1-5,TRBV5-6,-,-,TGTGCCAGCAGCTTGGGGTTAGGCAATCAGCCCCAGCATTTT,CASSLGLGNQPQHF
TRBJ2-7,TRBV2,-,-,TGTGCCAGCACAGGGGCTGTTACCTACGAGCAGTACTTC,CASTGAVTYEQYF
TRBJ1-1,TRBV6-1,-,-,TGTGCCAGCAGTGAAGGGTTAGGGGCCTTGAACACTGAAGCTTTCTTT,CASSEGLGALNTEAFF
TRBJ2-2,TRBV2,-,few,TGTGCCAGCAGAGGGGACACCGGGGAGCTGTTTTTT,CASRGDTGELFF
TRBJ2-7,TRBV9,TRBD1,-,TGTGCCAGCAGCGCCCGGGACAGGGAAAACGAGCAGTACTTC,CASSARDRENEQYF
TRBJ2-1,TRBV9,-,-,TGTGCCAGCAGCCCGGGTCCCGGGACACAGGCTCTTCGTTTGAATGAGCAGTTCTTC,CASSPGPGTQALRLNEQFF
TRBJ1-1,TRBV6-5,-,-,TGTGCCAGCAACCGGGGGACGGCGAACACTGAAGCTTTCTTT,CASNRGTANTEAFF
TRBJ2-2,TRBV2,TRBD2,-,TGTGCCAGCAGTGAACGACTAGCGGGAATAGGTACGAACACCGGGGAGCTGTTTTTT,CASSERLAGIGTNTGELFF
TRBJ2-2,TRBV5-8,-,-,TGTGCCAGCAGCTTGGTTCGGACTATCCTTGGAGGGGAGCTGTTTTTT,CASSLVRTILGGELFF
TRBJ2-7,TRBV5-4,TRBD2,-,TGTGCCAGCAGCCCCAGACTAGCGGGAGTACCCGACGAGCAGTACTTC,CASSPRLAGVPDEQYF
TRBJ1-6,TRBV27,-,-,TGTGCCAGCAGCCTTTCAGGGTCCTATAATTCACCCCTCCACTTT,CASSLSGSYNSPLHF
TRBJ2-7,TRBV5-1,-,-,TGCGCCAGCAGCTCGGGACAACACAACTACGAGCAGTACTTC,CASSSGQHNYEQYF
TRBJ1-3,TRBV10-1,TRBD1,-,TGCGCCAGCACCGGGACAGCTGGAAACACCATATATTTT,CASTGTAGNTIYF
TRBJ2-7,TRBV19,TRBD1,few,TGTGCCAGTAGTCAGGACAGGTTCCACGAGCAGTACTTC,CASSQDRFHEQYF